This T cell receptor beta chain was documented in a study of Ad26.COV2.S vaccination and SARS-CoV-2 variants. Sequencing was performed with immunoSEQ multiplex PCR; in TCRdb, only in-frame clones are kept and a portion is missing. The table has more than 400,000 clones, about 92% seen once. As to treatment: roughly 19 received Ad26.COV2.S at low or high dose, single or two shots; several received placebo; per-sample allocation not given. The samples date from day 63 after the first vaccine or placebo injection. This clone has just one count. Looked up from germline, CDR1 is PRHDT and CDR2 is FYEKMQ (reference sequence). This CDR3 is built from 14 residues. V was shortened by 5 bases and J by 4 bases, with 13 bases between the two germline ends.

The V call is TRBV13, the J call TRBJ2-3; D may be TRBD1 (5 bases). The sequence came from a person between 18 and 60 years old who received the Ad26.COV2.S COVID-19 vaccine or a placebo. The sample here was peripheral blood, taken in a trial of Ad26.COV2.S vaccine versus placebo. The CDR3 protein is CASSAQIGADTQYF. The CDR3 DNA reads as TGTGCCAGCAGCGCCCAAATAGGGGCAGATACGCAGTATTTT.